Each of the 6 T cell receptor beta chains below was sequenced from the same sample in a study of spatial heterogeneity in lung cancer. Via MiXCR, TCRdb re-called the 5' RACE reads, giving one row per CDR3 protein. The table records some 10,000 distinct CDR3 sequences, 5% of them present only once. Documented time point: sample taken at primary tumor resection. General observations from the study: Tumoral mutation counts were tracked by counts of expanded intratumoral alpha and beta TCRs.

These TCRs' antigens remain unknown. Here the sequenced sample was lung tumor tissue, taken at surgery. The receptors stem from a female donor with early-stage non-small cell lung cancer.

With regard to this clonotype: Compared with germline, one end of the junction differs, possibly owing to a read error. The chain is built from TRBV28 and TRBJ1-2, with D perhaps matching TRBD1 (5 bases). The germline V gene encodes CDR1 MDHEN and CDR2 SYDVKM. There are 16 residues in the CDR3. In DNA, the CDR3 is TGTGCCAGCAGCTTCCTTCCTGGAGGGGAAAAAAATGGCTACAACTTC. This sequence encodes CASSFLPGGEKNGYNF.

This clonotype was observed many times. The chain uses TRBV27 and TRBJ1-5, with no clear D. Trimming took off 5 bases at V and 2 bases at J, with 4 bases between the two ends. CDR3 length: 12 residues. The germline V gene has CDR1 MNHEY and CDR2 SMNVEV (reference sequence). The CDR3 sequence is CASSGGNQPQHF. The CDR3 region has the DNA TGTGCCAGCAGTGGGGGCAATCAGCCCCAGCATTTT.

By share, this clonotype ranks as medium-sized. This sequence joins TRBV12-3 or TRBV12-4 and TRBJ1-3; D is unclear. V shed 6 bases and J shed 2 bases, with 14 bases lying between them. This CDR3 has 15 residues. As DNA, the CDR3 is TGTGCCAGCAGCTCACCGACTCGGACTGGAAACACCATATATTTT. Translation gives CASSSPTRTGNTIYF.

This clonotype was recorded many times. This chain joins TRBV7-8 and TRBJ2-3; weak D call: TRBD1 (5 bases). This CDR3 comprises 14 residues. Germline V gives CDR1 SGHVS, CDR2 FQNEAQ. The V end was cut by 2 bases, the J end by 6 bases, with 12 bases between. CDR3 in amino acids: CASSLYPGLDTQYF. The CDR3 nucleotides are TGTGCCAGCAGCTTATATCCAGGGTTGGATACGCAGTATTTT.

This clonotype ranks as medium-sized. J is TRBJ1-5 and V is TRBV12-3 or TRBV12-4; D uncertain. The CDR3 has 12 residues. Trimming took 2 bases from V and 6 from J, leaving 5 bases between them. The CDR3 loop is CASSLYGQPQHF. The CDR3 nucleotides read TGTGCCAGCAGTTTATACGGTCAGCCCCAGCATTTT.

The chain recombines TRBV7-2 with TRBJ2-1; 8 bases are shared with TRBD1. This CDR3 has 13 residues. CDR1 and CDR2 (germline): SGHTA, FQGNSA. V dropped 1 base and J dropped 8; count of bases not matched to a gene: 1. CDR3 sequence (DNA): TGTGCCAGCAGCTTAGGGACAGGGTATGAGCAGTTCTTC. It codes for CASSLGTGYEQFF.